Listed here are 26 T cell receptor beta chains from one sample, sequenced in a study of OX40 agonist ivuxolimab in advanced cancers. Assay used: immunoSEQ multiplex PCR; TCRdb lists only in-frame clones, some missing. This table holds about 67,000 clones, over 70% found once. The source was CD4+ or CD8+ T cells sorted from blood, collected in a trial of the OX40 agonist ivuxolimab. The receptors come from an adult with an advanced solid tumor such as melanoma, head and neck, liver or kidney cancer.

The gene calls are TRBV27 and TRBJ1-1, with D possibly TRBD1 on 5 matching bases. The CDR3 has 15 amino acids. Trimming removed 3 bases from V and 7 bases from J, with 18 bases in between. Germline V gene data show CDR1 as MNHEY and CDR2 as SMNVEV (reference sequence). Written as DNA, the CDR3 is TGTGCCAGCAGTTTCTTTGGACCTAGGGGAGGTGAAGCTTTCTTT. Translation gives CASSFFGPRGGEAFF.

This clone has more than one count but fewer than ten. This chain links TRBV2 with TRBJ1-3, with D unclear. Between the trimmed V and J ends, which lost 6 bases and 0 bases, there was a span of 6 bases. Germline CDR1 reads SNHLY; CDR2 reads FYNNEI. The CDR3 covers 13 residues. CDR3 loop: CASRLDSGNTIYF. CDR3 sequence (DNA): TGTGCCAGCAGGTTGGACTCTGGAAACACCATATATTTT.

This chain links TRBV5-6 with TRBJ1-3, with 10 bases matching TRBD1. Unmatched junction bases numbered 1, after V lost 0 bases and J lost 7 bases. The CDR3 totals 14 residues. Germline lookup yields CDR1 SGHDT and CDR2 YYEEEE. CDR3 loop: CASSLGQGANTIYF. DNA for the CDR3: TGTGCCAGCAGCTTGGGACAGGGGGCGAACACCATATATTTT. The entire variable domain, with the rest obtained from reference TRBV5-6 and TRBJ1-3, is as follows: DAGVTQSPTHLIKTRGQQVTLRCSPKSGHDTVSWYQQALGQGPQFIFQYYEEEERQRGNFPDRFSGHQFPNYSSELNVNALLLGDSALYLCASSLGQGANTIYFGEGSWLTVV.

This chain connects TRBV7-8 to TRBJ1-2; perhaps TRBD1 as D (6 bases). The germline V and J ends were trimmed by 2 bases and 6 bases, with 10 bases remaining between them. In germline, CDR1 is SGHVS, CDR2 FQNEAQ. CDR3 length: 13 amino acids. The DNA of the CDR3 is TGTGCCAGCAGCTTAACTAACAGGGATGGCTACACCTTC. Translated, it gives CASSLTNRDGYTF. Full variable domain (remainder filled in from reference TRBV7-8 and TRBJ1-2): GAGVSQSPRYKVAKRGQDVALRCDPISGHVSLFWYQQALGQGPEFLTYFQNEAQLDKSGLPSDRFFAERPEGSVSTLKIQRTQQEDSAVYLCASSLTNRDGYTFGSGTRLTVV.

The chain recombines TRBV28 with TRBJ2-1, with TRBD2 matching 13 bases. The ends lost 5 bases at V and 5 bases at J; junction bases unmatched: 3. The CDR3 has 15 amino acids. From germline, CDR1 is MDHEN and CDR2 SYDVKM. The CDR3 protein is CASSRTSGGDNEQFF. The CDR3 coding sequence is TGTGCCAGCAGTCGAACTAGCGGGGGGGACAATGAGCAGTTCTTC.

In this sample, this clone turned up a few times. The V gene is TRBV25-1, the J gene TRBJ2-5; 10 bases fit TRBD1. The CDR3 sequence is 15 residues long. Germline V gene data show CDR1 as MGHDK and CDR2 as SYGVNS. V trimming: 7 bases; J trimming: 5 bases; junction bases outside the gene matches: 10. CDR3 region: CASNNDRGRDETQYF. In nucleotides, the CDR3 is TGTGCCAGCAATAACGACAGGGGGCGGGATGAGACCCAGTACTTC. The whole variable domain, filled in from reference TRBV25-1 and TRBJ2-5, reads EADIYQTPRYLVIGTGKKITLECSQTMGHDKMYWYQQDPGMELHLIHYSYGVNSTEKGDLSSESTVSRIRTEHFPLTLESARPSHTSQYLCASNNDRGRDETQYFGPGTRLLVL.

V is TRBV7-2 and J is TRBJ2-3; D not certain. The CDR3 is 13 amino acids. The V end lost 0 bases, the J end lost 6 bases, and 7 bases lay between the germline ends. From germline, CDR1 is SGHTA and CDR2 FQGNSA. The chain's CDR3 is CASSLAVLDTQYF. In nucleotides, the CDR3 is TGTGCCAGCAGCTTAGCTGTCCTGGATACGCAGTATTTT.

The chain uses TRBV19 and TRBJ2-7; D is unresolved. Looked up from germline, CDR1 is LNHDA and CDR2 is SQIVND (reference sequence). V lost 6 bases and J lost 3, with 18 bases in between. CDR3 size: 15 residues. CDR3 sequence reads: CASRLDRASLYEQYF. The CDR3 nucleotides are TGTGCCAGTAGACTCGATCGGGCCTCGCTCTACGAGCAGTACTTC. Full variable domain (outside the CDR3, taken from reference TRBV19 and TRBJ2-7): DGGITQSPKYLFRKEGQNVTLSCEQNLNHDAMYWYRQDPGQGLRLIYYSQIVNDFQKGDIAEGYSVSREKKESFPLTVTSAQKNPTAFYLCASRLDRASLYEQYFGPGTRLTVT.

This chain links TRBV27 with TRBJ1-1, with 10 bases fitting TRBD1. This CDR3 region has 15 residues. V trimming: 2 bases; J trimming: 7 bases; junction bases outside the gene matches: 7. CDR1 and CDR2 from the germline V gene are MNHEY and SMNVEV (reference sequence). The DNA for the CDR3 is TGTGCCAGCAGTTTAGTGGGGACAGGGGCAATTGAAGCTTTCTTT. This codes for CASSLVGTGAIEAFF.

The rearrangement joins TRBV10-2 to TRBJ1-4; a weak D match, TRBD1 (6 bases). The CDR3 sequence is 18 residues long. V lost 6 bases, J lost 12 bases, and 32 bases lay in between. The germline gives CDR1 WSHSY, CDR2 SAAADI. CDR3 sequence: CASRRPQDRGRDGGELFF. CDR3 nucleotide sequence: TGCGCCAGCAGGAGGCCCCAGGACCGAGGCCGAGATGGGGGCGAACTGTTTTTT.

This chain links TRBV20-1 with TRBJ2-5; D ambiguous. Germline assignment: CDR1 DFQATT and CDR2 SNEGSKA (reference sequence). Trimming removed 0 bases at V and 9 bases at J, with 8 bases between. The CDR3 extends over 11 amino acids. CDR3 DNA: TGCAGTGCTAGAGATTTGGCGCCCCAGTACTTC. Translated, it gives CSARDLAPQYF.

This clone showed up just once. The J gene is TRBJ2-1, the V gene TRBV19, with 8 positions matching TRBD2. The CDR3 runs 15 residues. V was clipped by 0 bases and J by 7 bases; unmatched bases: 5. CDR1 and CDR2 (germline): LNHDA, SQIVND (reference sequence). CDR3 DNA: TGTGCCAGTAGTATAGATAGGACTAGCAGGAATGAGCAGTTCTTC. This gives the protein CASSIDRTSRNEQFF.

Here the CDR3 reads CASSLSLSGANVLTF. The CDR3 nucleotides are TGTGCCAGCAGTTTATCCCTCTCTGGGGCCAACGTCCTGACTTTC. J is TRBJ2-6 and V is TRBV28; D is uncertain. CDR1 and CDR2 from the germline V gene are MDHEN and SYDVKM. The CDR3 is 15 residues long. The V end lost 1 base, the J end lost 0 bases, and 4 bases lay between the germline ends. The complete variable domain, with remaining parts taken from reference TRBV28 and TRBJ2-6, reads DVKVTQSSRYLVKRTGEKVFLECVQDMDHENMFWYRQDPGLGLRLIYFSYDVKMKEKGDIPEGYSVSREKKERFSLILESASTNQTSMYLCASSLSLSGANVLTFGAGSRLTVL.

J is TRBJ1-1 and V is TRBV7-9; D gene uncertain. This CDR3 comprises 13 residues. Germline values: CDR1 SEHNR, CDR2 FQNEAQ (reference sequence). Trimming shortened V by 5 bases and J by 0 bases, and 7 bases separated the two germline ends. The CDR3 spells CASSLRLNTEAFF. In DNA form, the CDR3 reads TGTGCCAGCAGCCTTCGTCTGAACACTGAAGCTTTCTTT.

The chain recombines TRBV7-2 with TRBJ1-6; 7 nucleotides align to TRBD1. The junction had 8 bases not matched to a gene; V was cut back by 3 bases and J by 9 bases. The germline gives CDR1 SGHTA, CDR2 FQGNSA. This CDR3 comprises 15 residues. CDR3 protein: CASSFTGDRSSPLHF. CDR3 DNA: TGTGCCAGCAGCTTTACAGGGGATCGTAGTTCACCCCTCCACTTT. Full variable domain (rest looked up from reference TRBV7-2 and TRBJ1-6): GAGVSQSPSNKVTEKGKDVELRCDPISGHTALYWYRQSLGQGLEFLIYFQGNSAPDKSGLPSDRFSAERTGGSVSTLTIQRTQQEDSAVYLCASSFTGDRSSPLHFGNGTRLTVT.

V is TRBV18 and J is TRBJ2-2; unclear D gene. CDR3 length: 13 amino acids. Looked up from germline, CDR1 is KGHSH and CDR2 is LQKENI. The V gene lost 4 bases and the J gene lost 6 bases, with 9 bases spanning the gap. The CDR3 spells CASSRKVPGELFF. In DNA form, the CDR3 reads TGTGCCAGCTCACGTAAGGTGCCCGGGGAGCTGTTTTTT.

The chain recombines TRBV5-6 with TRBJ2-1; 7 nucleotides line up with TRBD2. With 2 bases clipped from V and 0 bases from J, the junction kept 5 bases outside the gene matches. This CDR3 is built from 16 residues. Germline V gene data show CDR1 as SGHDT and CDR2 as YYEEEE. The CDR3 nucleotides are TGTGCCAGCAGCTTAGCGGGGCCCATCTCCTACAATGAGCAGTTCTTC. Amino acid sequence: CASSLAGPISYNEQFF.

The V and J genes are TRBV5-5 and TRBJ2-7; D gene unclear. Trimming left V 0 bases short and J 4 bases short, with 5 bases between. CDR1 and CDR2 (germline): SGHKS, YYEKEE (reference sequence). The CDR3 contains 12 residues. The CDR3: CASSLVQYEQYF. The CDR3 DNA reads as TGTGCCAGCAGCTTGGTCCAGTACGAGCAGTACTTC.

The CDR3 protein is CASLENTETNTEAFF. CDR3 bases: TGCGCCAGCCTTGAAAACACGGAGACGAACACTGAAGCTTTCTTT. The rearrangement joins TRBV10-2 to TRBJ1-1, with D unresolved. CDR3 size: 15 residues. Germline V lookup: CDR1 WSHSY, CDR2 SAAADI. V was pared by 8 bases and J by 1 base, with 17 bases between.

CDR3 bases: TGTGCCAGCAGTGAAGCGCGAGGGAGGGGTACGTTTTTT. It translates to CASSEARGRGTFF. This sequence joins TRBV6-1 and TRBJ1-4, with D possibly TRBD1 on 5 matching bases. There are 13 residues in the CDR3. Germline V gives CDR1 MNHNS, CDR2 SASEGT. Deletions cut 0 bases from V and 16 bases from J, with 15 bases between.

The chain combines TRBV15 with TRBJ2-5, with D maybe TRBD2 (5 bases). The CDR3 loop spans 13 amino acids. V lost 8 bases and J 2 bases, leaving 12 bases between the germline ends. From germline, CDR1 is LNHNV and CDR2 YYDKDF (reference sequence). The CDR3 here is CATASGYQETQYF. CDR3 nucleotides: TGTGCCACCGCCTCGGGGTATCAAGAGACCCAGTACTTC.

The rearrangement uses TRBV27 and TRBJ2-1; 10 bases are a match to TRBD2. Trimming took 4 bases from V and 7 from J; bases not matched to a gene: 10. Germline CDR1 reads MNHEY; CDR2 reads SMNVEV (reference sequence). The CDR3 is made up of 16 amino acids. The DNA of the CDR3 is TGTGCCAGCAGTTCCACCGGGACTAGCGACTTGAATGAGCAGTTCTTC. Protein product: CASSSTGTSDLNEQFF.

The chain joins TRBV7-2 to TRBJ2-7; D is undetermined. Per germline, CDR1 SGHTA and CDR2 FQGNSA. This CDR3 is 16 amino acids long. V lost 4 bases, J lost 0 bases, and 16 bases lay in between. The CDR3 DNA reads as TGTGCCAGCAGCTACTCCCCCAGTAGCAGCTCCTACGAGCAGTACTTC. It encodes CASSYSPSSSSYEQYF.

The CDR3 reads CASSLGSISYNEQFF. CDR3 DNA: TGCGCCAGCAGCTTGGGCTCGATCTCCTACAATGAGCAGTTCTTC. J is TRBJ2-1 and V is TRBV5-1; D unresolved. Looked up from germline, CDR1 is SGHRS and CDR2 is YFSETQ. Trimming removed 0 bases at V and 0 bases at J, with 7 bases between. This CDR3 region has 15 residues.

For the CDR3, the DNA is TGTGCCAGCAGCCGCTCCGGGACGGACTCTGGAAACACCATATATTTT. It is translated as CASSRSGTDSGNTIYF. The V and J genes are TRBV5-4 and TRBJ1-3; maybe TRBD1 (5 bases). V gave up 4 bases and J gave up 0 bases, with 14 bases separating them. The germline V gene has CDR1 SGHNT and CDR2 YYREEE (reference sequence). The CDR3 is made up of 16 amino acids.

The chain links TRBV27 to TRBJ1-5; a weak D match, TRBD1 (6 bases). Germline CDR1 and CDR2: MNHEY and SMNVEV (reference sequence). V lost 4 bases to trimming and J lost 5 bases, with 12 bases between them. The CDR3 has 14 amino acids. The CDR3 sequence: CASSSGTQYQPQHF. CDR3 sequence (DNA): TGTGCCAGCAGTTCCGGGACACAGTATCAGCCCCAGCATTTT.